This TCR beta chain was documented in a study of CD8 T cells in ankylosing spondylitis. Study-wide points: Disease-linked clones were reportedly significantly enriched in matched ankylosing spondylitis synovial fluid. A motif in TCR beta, a set of about eight highly homologous variants, appeared characteristic of ankylosing spondylitis blood.

TCR beta libraries were made by quantitative 5'-RACE with molecular barcodes. TCRdb fed the 5' RACE reads into MiXCR, producing one record per CDR3 protein. The sample carries more than 600,000 distinct CDR3 sequences, roughly 19% recorded once. This CDR3 region has 16 residues. The germline V gene encodes CDR1 SGHRS and CDR2 YFSETQ. V dropped 2 bases and J dropped 5; count of bases not matched to a gene: 8. This clonotype has more than one count but fewer than ten. The antigen remains undetermined. This chain uses TRBV5-1 with TRBJ2-2; 8 nucleotides align to TRBD2. Sequencing input: blood, either unsorted or a sorted T cell fraction (not recorded which). This receptor was obtained from a male donor with ankylosing spondylitis. The CDR3 is CASSLRTSTGTGELFF. CDR3 in DNA: TGCGCCAGCAGCTTACGGACTAGCACGGGTACCGGGGAGCTGTTTTTT.